Below, 20 T cell receptor beta chains from the same sample are listed, as sequenced in a study of blood T cell repertoires in COVID-19. Repertoires were generated with immunoSEQ multiplex PCR, while TCRdb's copy carries only in-frame clones and drops some. The sample records around 30,000 clones, just over 90% being singletons. Sequenced material: peripheral blood. These receptors were taken from a man over 45 with active COVID-19.

This chain links TRBV5-1 with TRBJ2-7; D perhaps matches TRBD2 (6 bases). Germline CDR1 is SGHRS and CDR2 is YFSETQ. V was shortened by 0 bases and J by 3 bases, with 16 bases between the two germline ends. The CDR3 is 16 amino acids. CDR3 amino acids: CASSLGGDPMYYEQYF. The CDR3 DNA sequence: TGCGCCAGCAGCTTGGGGGGGGATCCCATGTACTACGAGCAGTACTTC.

This rearrangement joins TRBV4-2 to TRBJ1-5; D gene uncertain. This CDR3 has 14 amino acids. Deletions cut 1 base from V and 7 bases from J, with 11 bases between. CDR1 is LGHNA, CDR2 YNFKEQ, per germline. CDR3 region: CASSQVVSAQPQHF. CDR3 in DNA: TGTGCCAGCAGCCAAGTGGTTAGCGCCCAGCCCCAGCATTTT.

The chain has TRBV5-6 and TRBJ2-7; 9 positions match TRBD2. CDR3 length equals 16 residues. In germline, CDR1 is SGHDT, CDR2 YYEEEE. Trimming cost V 2 bases and J 3 bases; bases outside gene matches: 9. CDR3 sequence: CASSFRSSGAFYEQYF. CDR3 nucleotides: TGTGCCAGCAGCTTTCGGTCTAGCGGGGCTTTCTACGAGCAGTACTTC.

The chain uses TRBV3-1 (or the pseudogene TRBV3-2) and TRBJ1-2; the match to TRBD1 covers 7 bases. The CDR3 has 18 residues. Trimming at V came to 2 bases and at J to 4 bases, leaving 16 bases not matched to a gene. Germline V lookup: CDR1 LGHDT, CDR2 YNNKEL (reference sequence). CDR3 amino acids: CASSQMVARQGVPYGYTF. The CDR3 DNA reads as TGTGCCAGCAGCCAAATGGTAGCGAGACAGGGAGTCCCCTATGGCTACACCTTC.

The chain couples TRBV4-1 to TRBJ2-1; 9 nucleotides line up with TRBD2. The ends lost 0 bases at V and 1 base at J; junction bases unmatched: 1. CDR1 and CDR2 from the germline V gene are MGHRA and YSYEKL. There are 16 residues in the CDR3. For the CDR3, the DNA is TGCGCCAGCAGCCAAGAAGCGGGGGGTTCCTACAATGAGCAGTTCTTC. Translating it yields CASSQEAGGSYNEQFF.

Note on this clone: Germline is not matched at one junction end, which may reflect a read error. The chain employs TRBV7-2 and TRBJ2-7, with 9 bases lining up with TRBD1. The CDR3 sequence is 13 residues long. The germline V gene encodes CDR1 SGHTA and CDR2 FQGNSA. This CDR3 is CASSLGRDREGTF. CDR3 bases: TGTGCCAGCAGCTTAGGCCGGGACAGGGAGGGGACTTTC.

The V call is TRBV19, the J call TRBJ2-1; tentative D call: TRBD1 (6 bases). The CDR3 extends over 13 amino acids. Germline CDR1 and CDR2: LNHDA and SQIVND (reference sequence). V lost 4 bases, J lost 8 bases, and 12 bases lay in between. In DNA, the CDR3 is TGTGCCAGTAGTAGCCGGACAGCCGATGAGCAGTTCTTC. This codes for CASSSRTADEQFF.

CDR3 nucleotides: TGCGCCAGCAGCTTGGGTGGGGGCGCAAGCAATCAGCCCCAGCATTTT. Translation: CASSLGGGASNQPQHF. V and J are TRBV5-1 and TRBJ1-5, with D possibly matching TRBD1 (6 bases). CDR3 length: 16 residues. Germline V gene lookup returns CDR1 SGHRS and CDR2 YFSETQ. The germline V and J ends were trimmed by 0 bases and 1 base, with 11 bases remaining between them. Drawing the rest from reference TRBV5-1 and TRBJ1-5, the complete variable domain is KAGVTQTPRYLIKTRGQQVTLSCSPISGHRSVSWYQQTPGQGLQFLFEYFSETQRNKGNFPGRFSGRQFSNSRSEMNVSTLELGDSALYLCASSLGGGASNQPQHFGDGTRLSIL.

This chain connects TRBV11-3 to TRBJ1-2; TRBD1 agrees at 8 bases. This CDR3 contains 15 residues. CDR1 is SGHNT and CDR2 is YENEEA in the germline V gene. Trimming cost V 5 bases and J 1 base; bases outside gene matches: 6. CDR3 residues: CASSGQDRGNYGYTF. The CDR3 DNA is TGTGCCAGCAGCGGCCAAGACAGGGGTAACTATGGCTACACCTTC. The whole variable domain, filled in from reference TRBV11-3 and TRBJ1-2, reads EAGVVQSPRYKIIEKKQPVAFWCNPISGHNTLYWYLQNLGQGPELLIRYENEEAVDDSQLPKDRFSAERLKGVDSTLKIQPAELGDSAVYLCASSGQDRGNYGYTFGSGTRLTVV.

The rearrangement joins TRBV5-1 to TRBJ2-3; TRBD2 might be the D (6 bases). From germline, CDR1 is SGHRS and CDR2 YFSETQ. V lost 2 bases, J lost 3 bases, and 13 bases lay in between. This CDR3 has 15 residues. The CDR3 nucleotides read TGCGCCAGCAGCTTCCCGGGTCTAGCGACAGATACGCAGTATTTT. This translates into CASSFPGLATDTQYF.

The chain is built from TRBV5-1 and TRBJ1-3, with 10 bases identical to TRBD1. The CDR3 totals 17 residues. Germline CDR1 is SGHRS and CDR2 is YFSETQ. The V segment lost 0 bases and the J segment 1 base; nucleotides outside the gene matches: 4. The CDR3 loop is CASSLGQGAWSGNTIYF. The CDR3 coding sequence is TGCGCCAGCAGCTTGGGACAGGGGGCTTGGTCTGGAAACACCATATATTTT.

The chain uses TRBV5-4 and TRBJ1-2, with D perhaps matching TRBD1 (5 bases). The CDR3 covers 16 residues. Germline CDR1 is SGHNT and CDR2 is YYREEE (reference sequence). Trimming removed 0 bases from V and 4 bases from J, with 16 bases in between. CDR3 sequence reads: CASSLAAGRGGYGYTF. CDR3 nucleotides: TGTGCCAGCAGCTTGGCGGCGGGGCGGGGGGGCTATGGCTACACCTTC.

The genes are TRBV24-1 and TRBJ2-5; 10 nucleotides line up with TRBD2. The ends lost 6 bases at V and 1 base at J; junction bases unmatched: 4. The CDR3 is 15 residues long. CDR1 is KGHDR and CDR2 is SFDVKD in the germline V gene. The CDR3: CATSNRLAGQETQYF. In DNA form, the CDR3 reads TGTGCCACCAGTAACCGACTAGCGGGCCAAGAGACCCAGTACTTC.

The rearrangement uses TRBV5-1 and TRBJ2-3; 12 bases agree with TRBD2. Germline trimming cut 3 bases from V and 2 bases from J; bases unmatched to any gene: 13. The CDR3 loop spans 19 amino acids. The V gene's germline CDR1 is SGHRS and CDR2 YFSETQ. In DNA, the CDR3 is TGCGCCAGCAGCTCGACGACTAGCGGGGGCCGAACAACCACAGATACGCAGTATTTT. This gives the protein CASSSTTSGGRTTTDTQYF.

CDR3 region: CSVDSGRGVMNTEAFF. In DNA, the CDR3 is TGCAGCGTTGACAGCGGACGAGGAGTAATGAACACTGAAGCTTTCTTT. This chain connects TRBV29-1 to TRBJ1-1, with D hard to call. Trimming stripped 3 bases from V and 0 bases from J, with 17 bases between. The CDR3 is made up of 16 amino acids. Germline CDR1 and CDR2: SQVTM and ANQGSEA.

The gene calls are TRBV9 and TRBJ2-3, with 7 bases that match TRBD1. Germline V lookup: CDR1 SGDLS, CDR2 YYNGEE. J lost 0 bases, V lost 0 bases, and 4 bases had no gene match. This CDR3 region has 16 residues. The CDR3 sequence is CASSVVEGASTDTQYF. DNA of the CDR3: TGTGCCAGCAGCGTAGTCGAGGGGGCTAGCACAGATACGCAGTATTTT. Full variable domain (missing parts from reference TRBV9 and TRBJ2-3): DSGVTQTPKHLITATGQRVTLRCSPRSGDLSVYWYQQSLDQGLQFLIQYYNGEERAKGNILERFSAQQFPDLHSELNLSSLELGDSALYFCASSVVEGASTDTQYFGPGTRLTVL.

This sequence joins TRBV7-2 and TRBJ1-3; 7 bases line up with TRBD1. The V gene's germline CDR1 is SGHTA and CDR2 FQGNSA. Unmatched junction bases numbered 7, after V lost 8 bases and J lost 0 bases. This CDR3 has 15 residues. CDR3 in amino acids: CASGDRVSSGNTIYF. The CDR3 region has the DNA TGTGCCAGCGGAGACAGGGTGAGCTCTGGAAACACCATATATTTT. Full variable domain (outside the CDR3, taken from reference TRBV7-2 and TRBJ1-3): GAGVSQSPSNKVTEKGKDVELRCDPISGHTALYWYRQSLGQGLEFLIYFQGNSAPDKSGLPSDRFSAERTGGSVSTLTIQRTQQEDSAVYLCASGDRVSSGNTIYFGEGSWLTVV.

CDR3 DNA: TGTGCCAGTCTTATTCCTTGGCAGACTCTTGGGAATGAGCAGTTCTTC. Translation gives CASLIPWQTLGNEQFF. This chain uses TRBV28 with TRBJ2-1; no clear D. The CDR3 covers 16 residues. Trimming removed 9 bases at V and 7 bases at J, with 25 bases between. Germline V gene lookup returns CDR1 MDHEN and CDR2 SYDVKM.

A single count supports this clone. The chain joins TRBV29-1 to TRBJ1-6; TRBD1 agrees at 9 bases. This CDR3 spans 13 amino acids. V was pared by 6 bases and J by 7 bases, with 4 bases of the junction left unmatched. The germline CDR1 and CDR2 sequences are SQVTM and ANQGSEA. The CDR3 sequence: CSVRDRDNSPLHF. The CDR3 DNA sequence: TGCAGCGTGAGGGACAGGGACAATTCACCCCTCCACTTT.

V usage is TRBV20-1 and J usage is TRBJ2-7; 7 bases agree with TRBD2. The CDR3 is 14 residues long. The ends lost 3 bases at V and 2 bases at J; junction bases unmatched: 7. Per germline, CDR1 DFQATT and CDR2 SNEGSKA (reference sequence). Here the CDR3 reads CSASLSSGTYEQYF. CDR3 DNA: TGCAGTGCTAGTTTGTCTAGCGGTACCTACGAGCAGTACTTC.